This T cell receptor beta chain was obtained from a study of ipilimumab plus nivolumab after autologous stem cell transplantation. Study as a whole: A median of 8 nivolumab and a few ipilimumab doses were given. The DLBCL group included primary refractory and relapsed cases. Study-level findings and limits: TCR repertoire, Treg phenotype and gut microbiota reportedly support more study of this approach.

Profiling relied on immunoSEQ multiplex PCR, and the TCRdb table lists in-frame clones only, not all of them. Among over 8,000 clones listed, less than 80% were seen once. For this clone: What it binds is unknown.

CDR1 SGHDN and CDR2 FVKESK come from the germline V gene. The V end lost 4 bases, the J end lost 7 bases, and 10 bases lay between the germline ends. This CDR3 is 13 amino acids long. Ipilimumab, 1 mg/kg, started 14 to 28 days after autologous transplant. The rearrangement joins TRBV14 to TRBJ1-4; D may be TRBD1 (5 bases). The TCR sequence derives from a male donor with diffuse large B-cell lymphoma. Here the sequenced sample was PBMCs, taken in a trial of ipilimumab plus nivolumab as post-transplant consolidation. The CDR3 region is CASSRGEGEKLFF. The CDR3 nucleotides are TGTGCCAGCAGCCGAGGGGAGGGTGAAAAACTGTTTTTT.